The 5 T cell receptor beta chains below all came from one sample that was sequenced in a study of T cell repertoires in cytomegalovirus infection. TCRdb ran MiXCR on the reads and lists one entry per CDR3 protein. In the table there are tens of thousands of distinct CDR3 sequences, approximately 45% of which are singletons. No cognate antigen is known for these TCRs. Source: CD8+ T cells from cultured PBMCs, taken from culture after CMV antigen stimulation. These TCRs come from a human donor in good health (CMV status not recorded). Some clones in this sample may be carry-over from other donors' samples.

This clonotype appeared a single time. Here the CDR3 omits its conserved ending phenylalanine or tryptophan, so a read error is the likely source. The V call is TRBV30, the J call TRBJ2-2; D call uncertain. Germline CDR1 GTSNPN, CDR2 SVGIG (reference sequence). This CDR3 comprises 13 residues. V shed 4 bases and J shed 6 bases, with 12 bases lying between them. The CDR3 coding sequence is TGTGCCTGGATGGAGCCCATTGCCGGGGAGCTGTTTTAT. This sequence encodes CAWMEPIAGELFY.

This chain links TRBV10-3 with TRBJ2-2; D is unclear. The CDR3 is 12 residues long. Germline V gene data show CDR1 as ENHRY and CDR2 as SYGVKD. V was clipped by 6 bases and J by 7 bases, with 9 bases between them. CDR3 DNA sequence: TGTGCCATCAGCCAGGATATCGGGGAGCTGTTTTTT. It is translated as CAISQDIGELFF.

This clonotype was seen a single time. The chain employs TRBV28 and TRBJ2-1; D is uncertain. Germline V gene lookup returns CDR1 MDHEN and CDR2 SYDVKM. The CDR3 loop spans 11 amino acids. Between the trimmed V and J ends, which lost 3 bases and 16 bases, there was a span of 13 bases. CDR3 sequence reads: CASSLGRQRFF. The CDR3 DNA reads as TGTGCCAGCAGTTTGGGCAGACAACGCTTCTTC.

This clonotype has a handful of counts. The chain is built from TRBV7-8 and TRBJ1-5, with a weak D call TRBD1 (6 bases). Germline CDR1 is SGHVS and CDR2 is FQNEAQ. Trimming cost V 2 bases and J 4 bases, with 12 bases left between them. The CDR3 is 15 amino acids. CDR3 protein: CASSLMGAGNQPQHF. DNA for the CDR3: TGTGCCAGCAGCTTAATGGGGGCTGGGAATCAGCCCCAGCATTTT.

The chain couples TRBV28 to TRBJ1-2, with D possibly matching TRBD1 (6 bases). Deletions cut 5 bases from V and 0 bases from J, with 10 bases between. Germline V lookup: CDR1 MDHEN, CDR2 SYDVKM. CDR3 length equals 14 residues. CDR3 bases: TGTGCCAGCAGTCCCCGGACAGCTAACTATGGCTACACCTTC. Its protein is CASSPRTANYGYTF.